This entry describes one T cell receptor (beta chain). It lacks a known antigen. No quality values exist for individual bases; no much larger clone is one base distant. The data derive from a study of blood T cell repertoires in COVID-19 (dated by TCRdb to about 2020). Concerning the study at large: Samples from collaborators originated in the United States, Italy and Spain and spanned both the acute and convalescent phases of COVID-19. Where available, HLA class I and class II types were taken from metadata supplied by the sample provider and were not determined by assay-based typing. The dataset comprised deeply sampled blood TCRbeta repertoires from subjects exposed to, actively infected with, or recovered from COVID-19. The prospective study material was composed of cDNA or gDNA derived from T cells, B-cell-depleted T cells, or PBMCs. The sample metadata nearly always contained a de-identified subject ID, COVID-19 status, age in years and sex. Samples were obtained from the ongoing ImmuneRACE study (first 160 participants) and from about 1,300 subjects provided by 6 global collaborators. The repertoires were made available in a free public database intended to serve as a resource for research on the immune response to SARS-CoV-2.

Collaborating institutions collected whole blood in K2EDTA tubes following their own protocols. Collaborator samples were shipped for TCRbeta analysis as frozen whole blood, isolated PBMCs, or DNA extracted from either sample type. TCRbeta CDR3 regions were amplified from genomic DNA by means of the immunoSEQ Assay, a bias-controlled multiplex PCR. Turning to the authors' computational methods: Within the assay, amplification of reference gene primers was used to estimate how many nucleated cells each sample contained. To quantify the absolute abundance of each unique TCRbeta CDR3 rearrangement, sequence reads were collapsed and filtered. For each sample, productive Simpson clonality was calculated as the square root of Simpson's diversity index over productive rearrangements. The table comes from immuneACCESS by way of TCRdb, which keeps in-frame sequences with V and J called. Part of the clones is missing from these tables; in studies checked, under half for an unresolved V gene and the rest for unknown reasons. Clone size and V and J calls were adopted from that table, with D and trimming inferred from the DNA. A total of approximately 66,000 clones appear in this sample, roughly 86% of them only once. The top ten constitute around 6.6% of the sample.

Here is what the overall study found, with its caveats: The amount of clinical and demographic metadata varied by source and participant and was provided uncurated.

The sample was peripheral blood. The sequence derives from a man aged 55-75 years with acute or convalescent COVID-19.

This receptor has the CDR3 CASSLRVRGELQETQYF. The DNA sequence follows: TGTGCCAGCAGCTTAAGGGTGCGGGGAGAGCTCCAAGAGACCCAGTACTTC. The V and J genes are TRBV7-2 and TRBJ2-5; a weak D assignment points to TRBD2 (6 bases agree). At the junction V is shortened by 2 bases and J by 1 base, with 17 bases in between. Reading from cysteine to phenylalanine, the CDR3 counts 17 amino acids. The kept DNA is CDR3 alone, 51 bases in frame from the first base. CDR1 and CDR2, looked up from the germline V gene, are SGHTA and FQGNSA.